This T cell receptor (beta chain) was identified during a study of blood T cell repertoires in COVID-19. In the study overall: T cells, B-cell-depleted T cells, or PBMCs provided the cDNA or gDNA that served as material.

The sample holds one count of this clone. TCRdb's table, derived via immunoSEQ multiplex PCR, lists solely in-frame clones and lacks some. The sample includes some 150,000 clones, about 80% of them seen just once. CDR1 LNHDA and CDR2 SQIVND come from the germline V gene (reference sequence). This CDR3 comprises 14 residues. The V gene lost 4 bases and the J gene lost 5 bases, with 12 bases spanning the gap. The sequenced sample consisted of peripheral blood. The chain employs TRBV19 and TRBJ1-5, with D uncertain. The TCR comes from a human donor in a cohort sampled during active COVID-19. CDR3 nucleotides: TGTGCCAGTAGTAGGATAGGGAGAGATCAGCCCCAGCATTTT. Translation: CASSRIGRDQPQHF.